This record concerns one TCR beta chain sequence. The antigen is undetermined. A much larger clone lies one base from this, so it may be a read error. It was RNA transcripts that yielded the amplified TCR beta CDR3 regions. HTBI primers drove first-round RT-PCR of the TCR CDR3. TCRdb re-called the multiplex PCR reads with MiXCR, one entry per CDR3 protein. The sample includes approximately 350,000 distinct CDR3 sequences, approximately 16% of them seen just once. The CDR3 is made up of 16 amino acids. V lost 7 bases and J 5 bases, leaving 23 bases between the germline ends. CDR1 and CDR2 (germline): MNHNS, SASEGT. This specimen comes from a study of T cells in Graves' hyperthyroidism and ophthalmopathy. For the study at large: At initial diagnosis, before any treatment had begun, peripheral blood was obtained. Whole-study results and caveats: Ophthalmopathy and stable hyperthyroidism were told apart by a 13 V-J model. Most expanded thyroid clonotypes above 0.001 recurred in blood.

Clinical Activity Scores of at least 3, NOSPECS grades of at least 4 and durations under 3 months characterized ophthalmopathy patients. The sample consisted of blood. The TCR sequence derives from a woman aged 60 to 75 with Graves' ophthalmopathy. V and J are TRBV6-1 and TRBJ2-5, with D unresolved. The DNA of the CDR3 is TGTGCCAGCACCCGGAAGGGCGAGAGTAGATTGGAGACCCAGTACTTC. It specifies CASTRKGESRLETQYF.